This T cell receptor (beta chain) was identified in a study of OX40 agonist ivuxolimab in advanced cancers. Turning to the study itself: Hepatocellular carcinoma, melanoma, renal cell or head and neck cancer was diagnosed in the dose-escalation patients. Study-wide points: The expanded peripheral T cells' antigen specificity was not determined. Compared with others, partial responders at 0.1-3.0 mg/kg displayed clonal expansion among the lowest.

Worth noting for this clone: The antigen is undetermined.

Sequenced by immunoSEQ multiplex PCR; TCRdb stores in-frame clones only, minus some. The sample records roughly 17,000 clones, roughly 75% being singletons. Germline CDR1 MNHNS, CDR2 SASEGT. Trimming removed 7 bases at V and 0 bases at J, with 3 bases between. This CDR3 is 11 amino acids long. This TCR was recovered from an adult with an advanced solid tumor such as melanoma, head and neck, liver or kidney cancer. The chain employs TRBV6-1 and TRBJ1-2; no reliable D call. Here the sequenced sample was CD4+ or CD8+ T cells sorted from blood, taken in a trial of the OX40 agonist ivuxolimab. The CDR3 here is CASMSNYGYTF. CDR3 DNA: TGTGCCAGCATGTCTAACTATGGCTACACCTTC.